The clone carrying this T cell receptor (beta chain) was found once. RNA amounts of 0.5 to 1 ug underwent reverse transcription with random hexamers. MiXCR was run by TCRdb on the immunoSEQ multiplex PCR reads, yielding one entry per CDR3 protein. The table lists about 210,000 distinct CDR3 sequences, over 85% of them singletons. This specimen comes from a study of CD8 T cells in Susac syndrome. The sequence came from a human donor in good health. The sample comprised CD4+ T cells from PBMCs.

The CDR3 sequence: CASGQGLGANVLTF. DNA of the CDR3: TGTGCCAGCGGTCAGGGGCTTGGGGCCAACGTCCTGACTTTC. This sequence joins TRBV6-2 or TRBV6-3 and TRBJ2-6; D is perhaps TRBD1 (6 bases). Germline-derived CDR1 and CDR2 are MNHEY and SVGEGT. Between the trimmed V and J ends, which lost 8 bases and 3 bases, there was a span of 11 bases. The CDR3 runs 14 residues.